The 14 T cell receptor beta chains below were found in one sample sequenced in a study of blood T cells in healthy people across ages. A J-beta primer mix and a sample-barcoded 5' primer were used in a second PCR of roughly 6 to 12 cycles. Using its own MiXCR run on the 5' RACE reads, TCRdb lists one record per CDR3 protein. The sample lists 1.4 million to 1.5 million distinct CDR3 sequences; 42% were seen once. Sequences were obtained from blood. All receptors derive from a woman aged 18-30 years in good health.

This clonotype has a handful of counts. The CDR3 protein is CASSLADDYGGHNEQYF. The CDR3, as DNA: TGCGCCAGCAGCTTGGCCGATGACTATGGGGGCCACAATGAGCAGTACTTC. V and J are TRBV5-1 and TRBJ2-5; D perhaps matches TRBD1 (6 bases). V was trimmed by 0 bases and J by 11 bases, leaving 26 bases between them. This CDR3 comprises 17 residues. CDR1 and CDR2 (germline): SGHRS, YFSETQ.

A few counts support this clonotype. This chain links TRBV5-1 with TRBJ2-3; D gene unclear. The CDR3 sequence is 14 residues long. The germline CDR1 and CDR2 sequences are SGHRS and YFSETQ. Trimming pared 1 base from V and 6 bases from J, leaving 12 bases between. CDR3 region: CASSLWPAQDTQYF. The CDR3 DNA reads as TGCGCCAGCAGCTTGTGGCCAGCACAGGATACGCAGTATTTT.

This clonotype was detected a few times. The rearrangement links TRBV25-1 to TRBJ1-2; D unresolved. The CDR3 consists of 14 residues. The V and J ends lost 3 bases and 3 bases respectively, with 11 bases between them. The V gene's germline CDR1 is MGHDK and CDR2 SYGVNS. The CDR3 DNA reads as TGTGCCAGCAGTGAGGCGGGCAGCCACTATGGCTACACCTTC. As protein: CASSEAGSHYGYTF.

This sequence joins TRBV2 and TRBJ2-1; the D call may be TRBD1 or TRBD2 (5 bases each). This CDR3 comprises 16 residues. Germline-derived CDR1 and CDR2 are SNHLY and FYNNEI. The V gene lost 5 bases and the J gene lost 7 bases, with 21 bases spanning the gap. In DNA, the CDR3 is TGTGCCAGCAGTCAAACGCCCCCCCCGGGACCGAATGAGCAGTTCTTC. Its translation is CASSQTPPPGPNEQFF. The entire variable domain, with the rest obtained from reference TRBV2 and TRBJ2-1, is as follows: EPEVTQTPSHQVTQMGQEVILRCVPISNHLYFYWYRQILGQKVEFLVSFYNNEISEKSEIFDDQFSVERPDGSNFTLKIRSTKLEDSAMYFCASSQTPPPGPNEQFFGPGTRLTVL.

The genes are TRBV27 and TRBJ2-7; D perhaps matches TRBD1 (6 bases). Germline CDR1 MNHEY, CDR2 SMNVEV (reference sequence). Trimming cost V 6 bases and J 0 bases, with 15 bases left between them. CDR3 size: 15 residues. CDR3 sequence reads: CASSADRITSYEQYF. Written as DNA, the CDR3 is TGTGCCAGCAGCGCAGACAGGATAACCTCCTACGAGCAGTACTTC.

The chain carries TRBV6-1 and TRBJ1-1; 7 nucleotides agree with TRBD1. Unmatched junction bases numbered 6, after V lost 1 base and J lost 10 bases. Germline assignment: CDR1 MNHNS and CDR2 SASEGT. The length of the CDR3 is 13 residues. DNA for the CDR3: TGTGCCAGCAGTGAAGTTGAGGGGGCGCGAGCTTTCTTT. Translation gives CASSEVEGARAFF.

This clonotype came up many times. The V gene is TRBV20-1, the J gene TRBJ2-3; 8 bases map to TRBD2. CDR1 and CDR2 from the germline V gene are DFQATT and SNEGSKA (reference sequence). This CDR3 region has 14 residues. V gave up 6 bases and J gave up 2 bases; unmatched junction bases: 7. The CDR3 loop is CSAEAGVATDTQYF. The CDR3 DNA is TGCAGTGCCGAAGCGGGAGTGGCCACAGATACGCAGTATTTT.

In DNA, the CDR3 is TGTGCCAGCAGCATACTAGCGGGAAACAACTACGAGCAGTACTTC. It yields the protein CASSILAGNNYEQYF. The chain is built from TRBV7-9 and TRBJ2-7, with 10 positions matching TRBD2. In germline, CDR1 is SEHNR, CDR2 FQNEAQ (reference sequence). The V gene end was trimmed by 5 bases and the J gene end by 3 bases; junction bases not matched to a gene: 7. This CDR3 is built from 15 residues.

This clonotype occurred a few times. This sequence joins TRBV27 and TRBJ1-2; D gene ambiguous. The CDR3 is 13 amino acids. Trimming shortened V by 3 bases and J by 7 bases, and 12 bases separated the two germline ends. Germline-derived CDR1 and CDR2 are MNHEY and SMNVEV (reference sequence). The CDR3 reads CASSFASRAGYTF. CDR3 bases: TGTGCCAGCAGTTTCGCATCGCGGGCTGGCTACACCTTC.

The chain has TRBV9 and TRBJ2-7, with TRBD2 as a possible D gene (6 bases). Looked up from germline, CDR1 is SGDLS and CDR2 is YYNGEE. This CDR3 comprises 12 residues. The ends were cut back, 7 bases at V and 5 bases at J, with 13 bases in the middle. The DNA of the CDR3 is TGTGCCAGCCGCGGGGCTAACCACGAGCAGTACTTC. It codes for CASRGANHEQYF.

The chain carries TRBV12-3 or TRBV12-4 and TRBJ2-1; tentatively, D is TRBD1 or TRBD2 (5 bases each). V was cut by 0 bases and J by 7 bases, with 13 bases left in between. The CDR3 totals 15 residues. The CDR3 DNA reads as TGTGCCAGCAGTTTAGCGGGGACCCCATGGAATGAGCAGTTCTTC. Its translation: CASSLAGTPWNEQFF.

CDR3 coding DNA: TGTGCCAGCGGGCCAACGGGGGGCGAAGGTGAAAAACTGTTTTTT. Protein: CASGPTGGEGEKLFF. The V and J genes are TRBV11-2 and TRBJ1-4; TRBD1 might be the D (6 bases). With 8 bases removed from V and 7 bases from J, the gap between germline ends came to 20 bases. The CDR3 sequence is 15 residues long. CDR1 and CDR2 from the germline V gene are SGHAT and FQNNGV.

This clonotype was counted only a few times. The rearrangement links TRBV27 to TRBJ2-3; D is uncertain. The V end was cut by 3 bases, the J end by 4 bases, with 14 bases between. The CDR3 spans 15 residues. CDR1 MNHEY and CDR2 SMNVEV come from the germline V gene (reference sequence). CDR3 coding DNA: TGTGCCAGCAGTTTCGGACGGTTTGGACCAGATACGCAGTATTTT. Protein: CASSFGRFGPDTQYF.

This chain links TRBV12-3 or TRBV12-4 with TRBJ2-3; the D gene is possibly TRBD2 (6 bases). The CDR3 contains 14 residues. V lost 7 bases to trimming and J lost 1 base, with 12 bases between them. The chain's CDR3 is CASTRPGGTDTQYF. For the CDR3, the DNA is TGTGCCAGCACCCGGCCGGGGGGCACAGATACGCAGTATTTT.